This T cell receptor (beta chain) was documented in a study of T cell responses to AZD1222 COVID-19 vaccine. For the study at large: Second-dose recipients at about 4 or about 12 weeks were treated as one pooled group. Points from the study as a whole: Two AZD1222 administrations were followed by greater Spike-specific TCR breadth and depth.

The table came from immunoSEQ multiplex PCR; TCRdb's copy has only in-frame clones and leaves some out. The sample yields over 95,000 clones, approximately 88% seen once. CDR3 length equals 17 residues. Trimming cost V 6 bases and J 0 bases; bases outside gene matches: 13. CDR1 is DFQATT and CDR2 is SNEGSKA in the germline V gene (reference sequence). On this clone: The antigen is undetermined.

This TCR was recovered from an adult in good health. The specimen comprised peripheral blood, sampled on day 0 of AZD1222 vaccination. The rearrangement uses TRBV20-1 and TRBJ2-5; TRBD2 matches 10 bases. CDR3 sequence: CSASRRTSGNNQETQYF. The CDR3, as DNA: TGCAGTGCCAGTAGACGGACTAGCGGCAACAACCAAGAGACCCAGTACTTC.